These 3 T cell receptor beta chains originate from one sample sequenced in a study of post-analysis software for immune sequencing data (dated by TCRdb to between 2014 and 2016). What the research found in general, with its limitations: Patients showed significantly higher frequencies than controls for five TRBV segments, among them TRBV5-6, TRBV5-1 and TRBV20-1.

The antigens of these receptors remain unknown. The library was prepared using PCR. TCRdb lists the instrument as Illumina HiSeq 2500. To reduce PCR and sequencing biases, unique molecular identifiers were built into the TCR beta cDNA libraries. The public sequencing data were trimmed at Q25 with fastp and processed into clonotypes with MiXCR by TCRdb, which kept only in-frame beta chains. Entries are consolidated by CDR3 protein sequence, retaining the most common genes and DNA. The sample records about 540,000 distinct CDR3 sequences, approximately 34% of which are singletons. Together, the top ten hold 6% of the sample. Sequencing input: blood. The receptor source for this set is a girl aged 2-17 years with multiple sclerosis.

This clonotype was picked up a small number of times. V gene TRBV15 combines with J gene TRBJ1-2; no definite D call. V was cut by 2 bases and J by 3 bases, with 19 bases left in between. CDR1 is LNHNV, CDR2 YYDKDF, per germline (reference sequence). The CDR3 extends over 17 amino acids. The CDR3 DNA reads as TGTGCCACCAGCAGATCCCGAGGGCAGGAATGGGACTATGGCTACACCTTC. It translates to CATSRSRGQEWDYGYTF.

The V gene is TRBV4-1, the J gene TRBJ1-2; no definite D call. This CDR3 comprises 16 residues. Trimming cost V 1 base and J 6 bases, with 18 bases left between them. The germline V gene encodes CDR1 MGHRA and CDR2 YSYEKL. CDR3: CASSQGSTTGYDGYTF. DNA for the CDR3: TGCGCCAGCAGCCAAGGATCGACCACGGGGTATGATGGCTACACCTTC.

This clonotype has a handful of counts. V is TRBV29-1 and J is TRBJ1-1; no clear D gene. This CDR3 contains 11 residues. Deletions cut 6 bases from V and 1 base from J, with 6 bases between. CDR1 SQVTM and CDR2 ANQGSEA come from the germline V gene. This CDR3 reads CSVRENTEAFF. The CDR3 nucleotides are TGCAGCGTGAGGGAGAACACTGAAGCTTTCTTT.